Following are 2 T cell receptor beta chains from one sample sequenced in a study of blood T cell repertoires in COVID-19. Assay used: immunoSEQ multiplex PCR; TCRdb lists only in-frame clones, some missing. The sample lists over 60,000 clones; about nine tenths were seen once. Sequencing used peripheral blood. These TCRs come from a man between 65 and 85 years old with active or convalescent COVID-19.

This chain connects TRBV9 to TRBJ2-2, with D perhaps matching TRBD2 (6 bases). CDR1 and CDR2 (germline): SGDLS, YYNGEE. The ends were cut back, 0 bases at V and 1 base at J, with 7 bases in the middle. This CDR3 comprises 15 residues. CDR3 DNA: TGTGCCAGCAGCGTAGTCGGGGGGAACACCGGGGAGCTGTTTTTT. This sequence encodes CASSVVGGNTGELFF.

The CDR3 nucleotides read TGTGCCAGTAGTATAGACACGGTGCAGGCTGAAGCTTTCTTT. Amino acid sequence: CASSIDTVQAEAFF. The chain uses TRBV19 and TRBJ1-1, with D unresolved. Trimming stripped 0 bases from V and 6 bases from J, with 11 bases between. CDR1 and CDR2 (germline): LNHDA, SQIVND (reference sequence). CDR3 length equals 14 residues.